Listed below are T cell receptor beta chains from one sample, sequenced in a study of neurological immune-mediated disorders. TCRdb recomputed calls from the 5' RACE reads with MiXCR, one row per CDR3 protein. The data hold fewer than 40,000 distinct CDR3 sequences, with approximately 4.4% observed a single time. The sample consisted of PBMCs. Receptors originate from a young man in good health. Each CDR3 is given with its conserved first and last residue. D genes are given only for firm matches. Rows give clone size only sometimes, using once, few, many, or a class for an expanded clone.

D	size	V	J	DNA	CDR3
NA	many	TRBV10-2	TRBJ1-2	TGCGCCAGCAGTGCCGCAGGGGCCCGGATTAACTATGGCTACACCTTC	CASSAAGARINYGYTF
NA	many	TRBV7-9	TRBJ1-1	TGTGCCAGCAGCTTCGTGCGGAGGACTGAAGCTTTCTTT	CASSFVRRTEAFF
NA	many	TRBV20-1	TRBJ1-6	TGCAGTGCCAGCGGAGGGCAGACAGATTCACCCCTCCACTTT	CSASGGQTDSPLHF
TRBD1	many	TRBV19	TRBJ2-7	TGTGCCAGTAGTGCCTCCTTCGGGACAGGGTCCTACGAGCAGTACTTC	CASSASFGTGSYEQYF
NA	many	TRBV5-5	TRBJ2-2	TGTGCCAGCAGTCTCCTTAGGGGGAACACCGGGGAGCTGTTTTTT	CASSLLRGNTGELFF
TRBD2	many	TRBV2	TRBJ2-3	TGTGCCAGCAGTGGGACAGGACTAGCGACAGATACGCAGTATTTT	CASSGTGLATDTQYF
NA	many	TRBV5-1	TRBJ2-6	TGCGCCAGCAGCTTGGAGTGGGCCAACGTCCTGACTTTC	CASSLEWANVLTF
NA	many	TRBV24-1	TRBJ1-1	TGTGCCACCAGTGTTGGGATTGGCGCTGAAGCTTTCTTT	CATSVGIGAEAFF
NA	many	TRBV6-5	TRBJ2-7	TGTGCCAGCAGTTACTCGATAGTCGGCAGGGCATCCTACGAGCAGTACTTC	CASSYSIVGRASYEQYF
NA	medium-sized	TRBV5-1	TRBJ2-1	TGCGCCAGCAGCCCCCACTTCAATGAGCAGTTCTTC	CASSPHFNEQFF
TRBD1	many	TRBV5-1	TRBJ1-5	TGCGCCAGCAGCCGGACAGGGGATCAGCCCCAGCATTTT	CASSRTGDQPQHF
NA	NA	TRBV5-5	TRBJ2-1	TGTGCCGGCAGTCTGGGGGTGGGAACCTACAATGAGCAGTTCTTC	CAGSLGVGTYNEQFF
TRBD1	many	TRBV9	TRBJ2-5	TGTGCCAGCAGCGTATCTACCGGGGACAGGGCAGGCCAGTACTTC	CASSVSTGDRAGQYF
NA	many	TRBV18	TRBJ2-3	TGTGCCAGCTCACCACGCGGAGATACGCAGTATTTT	CASSPRGDTQYF
NA	many	TRBV12-3/TRBV12-4	TRBJ1-2	TGTGCCAGCAGTTTATACGCTGGATCCTATGGCTACACCTTC	CASSLYAGSYGYTF
TRBD2	many	TRBV9	TRBJ2-3	TGTGCCAGCACCTCAAGCGGGGGCAGCACAGATACGCAGTATTTT	CASTSSGGSTDTQYF
TRBD1	NA	TRBV6-1	TRBJ1-2	TGTGCCAGCAGTGCCCAAAGCGGGACAGCTAACTATGGCTACACCTTC	CASSAQSGTANYGYTF
NA	many	TRBV5-1	TRBJ2-3	TGCGCCAGCATGGAGGGGCGTACAGATACGCAGTATTTT	CASMEGRTDTQYF
NA	few	TRBV7-2	TRBJ2-7	TGTGCCAGCAGCTCGGGACGGACCTCCTACGAGCAGTACTTC	CASSSGRTSYEQYF
NA	many	TRBV7-2	TRBJ1-5	TGTGCCAGCAGCTCTGGTACGAGTAATCAGCCCCAGCATTTT	CASSSGTSNQPQHF
TRBD1	many	TRBV15	TRBJ1-1	TGTGCCACCAGCAGGAGGGGGCTCGCTGAAGCTTTCTTT	CATSRRGLAEAFF
NA	many	TRBV5-1	TRBJ1-1	TGCGCCAGCGGCGGAGAGAACACTGAAGCTTTCTTT	CASGGENTEAFF
NA	many	TRBV20-1	TRBJ2-3	TGCAGTGCTCCGACCCTAGATACGCAGTATTTT	CSAPTLDTQYF
NA	NA	TRBV19	TRBJ2-5	TGTGCCAGTAGTATCGGTACGGAGACCCAGTACTTC	CASSIGTETQYF
NA	many	TRBV7-2	TRBJ1-5	TGTGCCAGCAGCCCTAGGGGCGGGAGTCAGCCCCAGCATTTT	CASSPRGGSQPQHF
NA	many	TRBV11-2	TRBJ2-7	TGTGCCAGCAGCTCCCATGACTGGTCGGACAGCTCCTACGAGCAGTACTTC	CASSSHDWSDSSYEQYF
NA	many	TRBV20-1	TRBJ2-5	TGCAGTGCTAGCCTGGGGGAGACCCAGTACTTC	CSASLGETQYF
NA	many	TRBV6-6	TRBJ2-2	TGTGCCAGCAGGGGGCTGTGGAACACCGGGGAGCTGTTTTTT	CASRGLWNTGELFF
NA	many	TRBV7-9	TRBJ1-1	TGTGCCAGCAGCTTGGTGGCCACGAACACTGAAGCTTTCTTT	CASSLVATNTEAFF
NA	many	TRBV20-1	TRBJ1-6	TGCAGTGCTAGAGTGCGCGGTTTGGCGCCCCTCCACTTT	CSARVRGLAPLHF
NA	many	TRBV5-6	TRBJ2-7	TGTGCCAGCCCCCGAAGGTCCGAGCAGTACTTC	CASPRRSEQYF
NA	many	TRBV20-1	TRBJ2-2	TGCAGTGCTAAGTACGGAGGCGGGAACACCGGGGAGCTGTTTTTT	CSAKYGGGNTGELFF
NA	many	TRBV7-2	TRBJ2-2	TGTGCCAGCAGCTCGCAACAGGCTACCGGGGAGCTGTTTTTT	CASSSQQATGELFF
TRBD1	NA	TRBV20-1	TRBJ1-2	TGCAGTGCTACCACCTTACAGGGGATCCATGGCTACACCTTC	CSATTLQGIHGYTF
TRBD1	many	TRBV5-1	TRBJ2-3	TGCGCCAGCAGCTGGGACAGGGGCGGCAAGGATACGCAGTATTTT	CASSWDRGGKDTQYF
NA	many	TRBV6-1	TRBJ1-5	TGTGCCAGCAGTGCCCCTAGATTCGGTGGTCACCAGCCCCAGCATTTT	CASSAPRFGGHQPQHF
NA	many	TRBV5-1	TRBJ2-2	TGCGCCAGCAGCCTTCAGAGCCCGAACACCGGGGAGCTGTTTTTT	CASSLQSPNTGELFF
NA	many	TRBV16	TRBJ1-5	TGTGCCAGCAGCCAGGGCTTTACGGGTCAGCCCCAGCATTTT	CASSQGFTGQPQHF
TRBD1	many	TRBV5-1	TRBJ1-2	TGCGCCAGCAGCTTGCGACAGGGGAACTATGGCTACACCTTC	CASSLRQGNYGYTF
NA	many	TRBV7-9	TRBJ1-5	TGTGCCAGCAGCGCAATAGGGGGGGAGGGTCAGCCCCAGCATTTT	CASSAIGGEGQPQHF
TRBD2	many	TRBV28	TRBJ2-4	TGTGCCAGCACAGAATGGGCTAGCGGGGGAGCCAAAAACATTCAGTACTTC	CASTEWASGGAKNIQYF
TRBD1	many	TRBV12-3/TRBV12-4	TRBJ2-1	TGTGCCAGCAAATTCACAGGGGTCTACAATGAGCAGTTCTTC	CASKFTGVYNEQFF
TRBD2	many	TRBV7-9	TRBJ2-1	TGTGCCAGCAGCTCCGGGACTAGCGGGGGGGGGCAGTTCTTC	CASSSGTSGGGQFF
NA	many	TRBV6-5	TRBJ2-1	TGTGCCAGCAGTGACTTGAGCTCCTACAATGAGCAGTTCTTC	CASSDLSSYNEQFF
NA	many	TRBV30	TRBJ1-1	TGTGCCTGGAGTATTGCCCCAGACAGTTCTGAAGCTTTCTTT	CAWSIAPDSSEAFF
NA	many	TRBV6-5	TRBJ1-2	TGTGCCAGCAGTTACTCGCTAGACTATGGCTACACCTTC	CASSYSLDYGYTF
TRBD1	few	TRBV29-1	TRBJ2-3	TGCAGCGTTGAAAGACAGGGGAAAGATACGCAGTATTTT	CSVERQGKDTQYF
NA	many	TRBV20-1	TRBJ1-2	TGCAGTGCTAGAGAATCCGTCAAGGTTGGCTACACCTTC	CSARESVKVGYTF
TRBD2	many	TRBV27	TRBJ2-1	TGTGCCAGCAGTTCACTAGCGGGGGCCTACAATGAGCAGTTCTTC	CASSSLAGAYNEQFF
NA	many	TRBV25-1	TRBJ1-4	TGTGCCAGCAGTGACAACGGGGCAACTGAAAAACTGTTTTTT	CASSDNGATEKLFF
NA	many	TRBV20-1	TRBJ1-6	TGCAGTGCTAGAGTAGGGACGAGCTCCTATAATTCACCCCTCCACTTT	CSARVGTSSYNSPLHF
NA	many	TRBV5-1	TRBJ1-1	TGCGCCAGCAGTTCAGGGGTTGGCACTGAAGCTTTCTTT	CASSSGVGTEAFF
NA	many	TRBV5-5	TRBJ2-7	TGTGCCAGCAGCTTTTATCCAGGGCGGGACGAGCAGTACTTC	CASSFYPGRDEQYF
NA	many	TRBV5-1	TRBJ1-2	TGCGCCAGCAGGCAAACAGGGATGGCTGGCTACACCTTC	CASRQTGMAGYTF
TRBD2	medium-sized	TRBV7-2	TRBJ2-3	TGTGCCAGCAGCTTATTCCCCAGGACTAGCGGGGTGGGCGAGACGCAGTATTTT	CASSLFPRTSGVGETQYF
TRBD1	many	TRBV5-1	TRBJ2-3	TGCGCCAGCAGCTTGGGGGGACAGGGAAGCACAGATACGCAGTATTTT	CASSLGGQGSTDTQYF
TRBD1	many	TRBV7-6	TRBJ1-1	TGTGCCAGCAGCTTAGAAGGGGGCGCGATGAACACTGAAGCTTTCTTT	CASSLEGGAMNTEAFF
TRBD1	many	TRBV6-2/TRBV6-3	TRBJ1-2	TGTGCCAGCAGGCAATACTGGGACAGCCAGAGCGGCTACACCTTC	CASRQYWDSQSGYTF
TRBD1	many	TRBV28	TRBJ2-7	TGTGCCAGCAGTTGGGGACAGGACTACGAGCAGTACTTC	CASSWGQDYEQYF
NA	many	TRBV19	TRBJ2-2	TGTGCCAGTACCCCCAGAGGAGGGACACGCACCGGGGAGCTGTTTTTT	CASTPRGGTRTGELFF